Listed here are 22 T cell receptor beta chains from one sample, sequenced in a study of blood T cell repertoires in COVID-19. Repertoires were generated with immunoSEQ multiplex PCR, while TCRdb's copy carries only in-frame clones and drops some. Here the sample spans 200,000 to 250,000 clones, around three quarters being singletons. Input material: peripheral blood. These receptors originate from a woman in her 70s with acute or convalescent COVID-19.

This chain joins TRBV27 and TRBJ2-3; D call uncertain. CDR3 size: 12 residues. Trimming took off 7 bases at V and 0 bases at J, with 5 bases between the two ends. Germline CDR1 and CDR2: MNHEY and SMNVEV (reference sequence). The CDR3 spells CASMRSTDTQYF. In DNA, the CDR3 is TGTGCCAGCATGCGCAGCACAGATACGCAGTATTTT.

This clone was observed a handful of times. The genes are TRBV19 and TRBJ2-2; a possible D gene is TRBD1 (5 bases). Trimming removed 3 bases from V and 3 bases from J, with 11 bases in between. The CDR3 is 15 residues long. Germline V gene lookup returns CDR1 LNHDA and CDR2 SQIVND (reference sequence). For the CDR3, the DNA is TGTGCCAGTAGTATGACTCAGGGATACACCGGGGAGCTGTTTTTT. Protein sequence: CASSMTQGYTGELFF. The variable domain in full, completed from reference TRBV19 and TRBJ2-2, reads DGGITQSPKYLFRKEGQNVTLSCEQNLNHDAMYWYRQDPGQGLRLIYYSQIVNDFQKGDIAEGYSVSREKKESFPLTVTSAQKNPTAFYLCASSMTQGYTGELFFGEGSRLTVL.

The chain recombines TRBV11-2 with TRBJ2-3; TRBD2 matches at 11 bases. There are 16 residues in the CDR3. CDR1 is SGHAT and CDR2 is FQNNGV in the germline V gene. Unmatched junction bases numbered 7, after V lost 5 bases and J lost 3 bases. DNA of the CDR3: TGTGCCAGCAGCCCAGGGGGACTAGCGGCAACAGATACGCAGTATTTT. Protein product: CASSPGGLAATDTQYF.

This chain connects TRBV9 to TRBJ2-3; 8 nucleotides match TRBD2. Germline-derived CDR1 and CDR2 are SGDLS and YYNGEE. Trimming cost V 4 bases and J 2 bases; bases outside gene matches: 6. The CDR3 has 15 amino acids. CDR3 nucleotides: TGTGCCAGCAGCAACTCGGGGGGGCCCACAGATACGCAGTATTTT. Translating it yields CASSNSGGPTDTQYF.

This clone was seen just once. The J gene is TRBJ2-7, the V gene TRBV5-8, with D perhaps TRBD1 (6 bases). Germline-derived CDR1 and CDR2 are SGHTS and YDEGEE. CDR3 length: 15 amino acids. V lost 0 bases, J lost 0 bases, and 10 bases lay in between. CDR3 bases: TGTGCCAGCAGCTTGGGCACAGGGAGCTCCTACGAGCAGTACGTC. Protein: CASSLGTGSSYEQYV.

The chain links TRBV5-1 to TRBJ1-4, with 10 bases lining up with TRBD1. There are 16 residues in the CDR3. After removal of 4 bases from V and 2 bases from J, the junction contained 5 bases not matched to a gene. Looked up from germline, CDR1 is SGHRS and CDR2 is YFSETQ. The CDR3 reads CASSATGGATNEKLFF. CDR3 DNA sequence: TGCGCCAGCAGCGCGACAGGGGGCGCGACTAATGAAAAACTGTTTTTT.

This clone was observed once. V is TRBV19 and J is TRBJ2-2; 10 nucleotides line up with TRBD2. The CDR3 length is 18 residues. Germline values: CDR1 LNHDA, CDR2 SQIVND (reference sequence). Trimming at V came to 5 bases and at J to 8 bases, leaving 17 bases not matched to a gene. The CDR3 reads CASSPGLANLLSGGELFF. The CDR3 DNA reads TGTGCCAGTAGTCCGGGACTAGCGAATCTTCTAAGTGGGGGGGAGCTGTTTTTT.

This chain links TRBV7-9 with TRBJ2-7; 7 nucleotides match TRBD2. The junction had 9 bases not matched to a gene; V was cut back by 9 bases and J by 4 bases. The CDR3 extends over 13 amino acids. Germline CDR1 SEHNR, CDR2 FQNEAQ (reference sequence). DNA for the CDR3: TGTGCCAGTGGGACTACGGGGAGGTACGAGCAGTACTTC. The encoded protein is CASGTTGRYEQYF. The full variable domain, completed using reference TRBV7-9 and TRBJ2-7, is DTGVSQNPRHKITKRGQNVTFRCDPISEHNRLYWYRQTLGQGPEFLTYFQNEAQLEKSRLLSDRFSAERPKGSFSTLEIQRTEQGDSAMYLCASGTTGRYEQYFGPGTRLTVT.

The gene calls are TRBV3-1 (or the pseudogene TRBV3-2) and TRBJ1-1; D remains unclear. This CDR3 has 15 residues. V was clipped by 0 bases and J by 0 bases, with 8 bases between them. The germline V gene encodes CDR1 LGHDT and CDR2 YNNKEL (reference sequence). This CDR3 is CASSQEEDLNTEAFF. CDR3 DNA: TGTGCCAGCAGCCAAGAAGAGGATTTGAACACTGAAGCTTTCTTT.

The genes are TRBV6-5 and TRBJ1-2; 8 bases are shared with TRBD1. Germline V gene lookup returns CDR1 MNHEY and CDR2 SVGAGI. The CDR3 covers 12 residues. V gave up 9 bases and J gave up 7 bases; unmatched junction bases: 7. For the CDR3, the DNA is TGTGCCAGTACCGGGACAGGAGGTGGCTACACCTTC. Its protein is CASTGTGGGYTF.

J is TRBJ2-3 and V is TRBV6-2 or TRBV6-3, with 8 bases that match TRBD2. Germline CDR1 MNHEY, CDR2 SVGEGT. J was trimmed by 3 bases and V by 7 bases; bases with no gene match: 12. The CDR3 length is 16 residues. CDR3 in DNA: TGTGCCAGCATCCCTCGGGGGGGACTAGAGACAGATACGCAGTATTTT. The encoded protein is CASIPRGGLETDTQYF.

This clone showed up just once. The chain employs TRBV9 and TRBJ1-3, with 7 positions matching TRBD1. Trimming at V came to 4 bases and at J to 6 bases, leaving 7 bases not matched to a gene. The CDR3 runs to 14 residues. In germline, CDR1 is SGDLS, CDR2 YYNGEE. CDR3 in DNA: TGTGCCAGCAGCCCCCGACAGGGTGAAAACACCATATATTTT. Translation: CASSPRQGENTIYF.

The J gene is TRBJ2-3, the V gene TRBV5-1, with 11 bases aligning to TRBD2. The CDR3 totals 16 residues. V trimming: 2 bases; J trimming: 0 bases; junction bases outside the gene matches: 2. Germline V gene lookup returns CDR1 SGHRS and CDR2 YFSETQ. For the CDR3, the DNA is TGCGCCAGCAGCTTTACTAGCGGGGGCAGCACAGATACGCAGTATTTT. It is translated as CASSFTSGGSTDTQYF.

The chain has TRBV5-1 and TRBJ1-4; 7 nucleotides agree with TRBD1. The CDR3 contains 16 residues. Germline CDR1 is SGHRS and CDR2 is YFSETQ. Losses at the gene ends were 0 bases for V and 6 bases for J; bases not matched to a gene: 8. The DNA of the CDR3 is TGCGCCAGCAGCTTGGCCCGGGACAGTCATGATGAAAAACTGTTTTTT. Translation: CASSLARDSHDEKLFF.

With respect to this clone: At the DNA level, this CDR3 is encoded by other sequences in the same sample as well. The chain has TRBV5-1 and TRBJ2-2; tentatively, D is TRBD2 (6 bases). CDR1 is SGHRS and CDR2 is YFSETQ in the germline V gene. V was pared by 5 bases and J by 1 base, with 6 bases between. The CDR3 loop spans 13 amino acids. CDR3 sequence: CASSSGNTGELFF. The CDR3 DNA follows: TGCGCCAGCAGTAGCGGGAACACCGGGGAGCTGTTTTTT. The complete variable domain, with remaining parts taken from reference TRBV5-1 and TRBJ2-2, reads KAGVTQTPRYLIKTRGQQVTLSCSPISGHRSVSWYQQTPGQGLQFLFEYFSETQRNKGNFPGRFSGRQFSNSRSEMNVSTLELGDSALYLCASSSGNTGELFFGEGSRLTVL.

J is TRBJ1-4 and V is TRBV6-5; D might be TRBD1 (6 bases). The germline CDR1 and CDR2 sequences are MNHEY and SVGAGI. Between the trimmed V and J ends, which lost 6 bases and 0 bases, there was a span of 8 bases. The CDR3 loop spans 14 amino acids. CDR3 sequence: CASRDSATNEKLFF. The CDR3 region has the DNA TGTGCCAGCAGGGACAGCGCAACTAATGAAAAACTGTTTTTT.

The chain combines TRBV27 with TRBJ2-7; 7 nucleotides match TRBD2. The J segment lost 3 bases and the V segment lost 5 bases, leaving 10 bases of the junction unmatched. The CDR3 sequence is 15 residues long. The germline V gene has CDR1 MNHEY and CDR2 SMNVEV (reference sequence). The CDR3 nucleotides read TGTGCCAGCAGTCCCCTCGGACTAGGATTCTACGAGCAGTACTTC. Its protein is CASSPLGLGFYEQYF.

The J gene is TRBJ2-1, the V gene TRBV6-5; 8 nucleotides align to TRBD2. Germline trimming cut 6 bases from V and 4 bases from J; bases unmatched to any gene: 8. Per the germline V gene, CDR1 is MNHEY and CDR2 is SVGAGI. CDR3 length: 15 residues. The CDR3 nucleotides are TGTGCCAGCAGCTTGGGCGGGGGGATTTACAATGAGCAGTTCTTC. Its translation is CASSLGGGIYNEQFF.

The chain links TRBV7-2 to TRBJ2-7; 8 nucleotides line up with TRBD2. The CDR3 has 15 residues. V gave up 5 bases and J gave up 3 bases; unmatched junction bases: 9. Germline CDR1 is SGHTA and CDR2 is FQGNSA. The CDR3 is CASSPRAGAFYEQYF. CDR3 sequence (DNA): TGTGCCAGCAGCCCCCGAGCGGGGGCCTTCTACGAGCAGTACTTC.

This sequence joins TRBV7-2 and TRBJ2-2; D is perhaps TRBD2 (7 bases). CDR1 SGHTA and CDR2 FQGNSA come from the germline V gene. CDR3 length equals 16 residues. V lost 5 bases and J lost 5, with 18 bases in between. CDR3 bases: TGTGCCAGCAGCAAAAGGCGGGGGCTAGCGACCGGGGAGCTGTTTTTT. Residues: CASSKRRGLATGELFF.

The rearrangement joins TRBV7-2 to TRBJ2-7; D is unclear. The V gene's germline CDR1 is SGHTA and CDR2 FQGNSA. This CDR3 spans 14 amino acids. V was cut by 1 base and J by 2 bases, with 9 bases left in between. The CDR3 DNA is TGTGCCAGCAGCTTAGGTTACAGAACCTACGAGCAGTACTTC. Translated: CASSLGYRTYEQYF.

This chain connects TRBV21-1 to TRBJ2-7; the table's D gene call, TRBD1, was not cross checked with the DNA. TRBV21-1 is shown as a pseudogene. This CDR3 is 17 amino acids long. CDR3 nucleotide sequence: TGTGCCAGCAGCAAAGGGTATGGGCAGGGGGTTTCCTACGAGCAGTACTTC. It specifies CASSKGYGQGVSYEQYF.